The clone carrying this TCR beta chain was observed a handful of times. Here immunoSEQ multiplex PCR was the method, and the copy in TCRdb shows in-frame clones only, minus some. Here the sample spans about 200,000 clones, 86% being singletons. This sample stems from a study of blood T cell repertoires in COVID-19. Study-wide context: Material from acute and convalescent COVID-19 was sourced from the United States, Italy and Spain.

The participants were between about 18 and 95 years old and came from 24 US areas. The CDR3 is 14 amino acids. V lost 0 bases and J 3 bases, leaving 10 bases between the germline ends. From germline, CDR1 is SGDLS and CDR2 YYNGEE. The chain employs TRBV9 and TRBJ2-7; D perhaps matches TRBD2 (6 bases). The clonotype comes from a man between 35 and 55 years old with acute COVID-19. The sequenced sample was PBMCs or T cells enriched from blood (not recorded which). The CDR3 coding sequence is TGTGCCAGCAGCGTAGGGGCTAGCGACTACGAGCAGTACTTC. Encoded protein: CASSVGASDYEQYF.